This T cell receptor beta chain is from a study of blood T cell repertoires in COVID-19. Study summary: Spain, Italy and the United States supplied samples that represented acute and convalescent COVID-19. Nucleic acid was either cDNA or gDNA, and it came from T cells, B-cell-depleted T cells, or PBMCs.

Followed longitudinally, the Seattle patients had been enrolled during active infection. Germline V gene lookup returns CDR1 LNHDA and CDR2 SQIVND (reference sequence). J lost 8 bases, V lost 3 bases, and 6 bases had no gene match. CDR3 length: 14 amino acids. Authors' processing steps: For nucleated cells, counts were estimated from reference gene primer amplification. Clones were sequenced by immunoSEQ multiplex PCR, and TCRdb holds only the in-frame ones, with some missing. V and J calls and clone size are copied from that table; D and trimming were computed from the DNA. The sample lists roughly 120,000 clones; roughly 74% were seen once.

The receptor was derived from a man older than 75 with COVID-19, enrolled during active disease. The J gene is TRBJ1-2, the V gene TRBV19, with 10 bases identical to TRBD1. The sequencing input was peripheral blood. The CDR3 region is CASSITTGGGGYTF. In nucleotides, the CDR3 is TGTGCCAGTAGTATCACGACAGGGGGCGGAGGCTACACCTTC.